This T cell receptor beta chain was profiled in a study of T cells in pancreatic ductal adenocarcinoma. Study results and caveats: This surgical cohort overrepresents the minority presenting with early-stage disease.

Clones were sequenced by immunoSEQ multiplex PCR, and TCRdb holds only the in-frame ones, with some missing. The profile shows 16,000 or so clones, around 91% of them singletons. The V end was cut by 3 bases, the J end by 0 bases, with 12 bases between. Germline CDR1 KGHSH, CDR2 LQKENI. This CDR3 contains 16 residues. The selected patients with pancreatic ductal adenocarcinoma had surgery but no neoadjuvant therapy. Remarks on this clone: Its antigen is undetermined.

The chain joins TRBV18 to TRBJ2-1; D call uncertain. The material sequenced was PBMCs. The clonotype was recovered from a human donor with pancreatic ductal adenocarcinoma. CDR3 loop: CASSPQVMSSYNEQFF. The CDR3 coding sequence is TGTGCCAGCTCACCCCAGGTGATGAGCTCCTACAATGAGCAGTTCTTC.